This TCR beta chain was found in a study of CD8 T cells in Susac syndrome. When the RNA was reverse transcribed, random hexamers were used with an input of about 0.5 to 1 ug. By means of immunoSEQ multiplex PCR, TCR beta CDR3 spanning 54 Vbeta and 13 Jbeta underwent amplification. TCRdb called the immunoSEQ multiplex PCR reads again in MiXCR, with one record for every CDR3 protein. The repertoire consists of about 80,000 distinct CDR3 sequences, with approximately 94% occurring once and the leading ten covering 0.26%. This CDR3 contains 13 residues. Trimming shortened V by 5 bases and J by 3 bases, and 10 bases separated the two germline ends. The V gene's germline CDR1 is SGHAT and CDR2 FQNNGV.

The source is a human donor in good health. This chain links TRBV11-2 with TRBJ1-1; D is uncertain. What was sequenced was CD8+ T cells from PBMCs. CDR3 sequence reads: CASSAPAYTEAFF. The CDR3 bases are TGTGCCAGCAGCGCCCCGGCTTACACTGAAGCTTTCTTT.